The T cell receptor beta chain under discussion was sequenced for a study of control samples from healthy donors and cancer patients. The CDR3 length is 15 residues. Germline loops: CDR1 MGHDK, CDR2 SYGVNS. Trimming cost V 5 bases and J 2 bases, with 10 bases left between them. TCRdb's table, derived via immunoSEQ multiplex PCR, lists solely in-frame clones and lacks some. The sample holds just over 90,000 clones, around 83% seen once. The sequence derives from a woman in her forties or fifties in good health. The chain couples TRBV25-1 to TRBJ2-6; D uncertain. Sample: blood. The CDR3 DNA is TGTGCCAGCAGTTTCCGGCAGGCTGGGGCCAACGTCCTGACTTTC. The encoded protein is CASSFRQAGANVLTF.